This T cell receptor (beta chain) was sequenced for a study of T cell clones after liver transplantation. For the study at large: Third-party-reactive TCRbeta sequences from pre-transplant mixed lymphocyte reactions served as antigen-independent comparators. Draws occurred before transplant, before withdrawal, and after complete or failed withdrawal. Whole-study findings and limits: Rather than being deleted, graft donor-reactive T cells may have moved into the graft.

Looked up from germline, CDR1 is MNHEY and CDR2 is SMNVEV (reference sequence). V lost 6 bases to trimming and J lost 3 bases, with 11 bases between them. The CDR3 is made up of 13 amino acids. About this clone itself: The antigen remains undetermined.

Sorting of unstimulated PBMCs yielded separate CD3+CD4+ and CD3+CD8+ fractions. Using immunoSEQ multiplex PCR, the repertoire was profiled, and TCRdb retains in-frame clones only, with some absent. This table has tens of thousands of clones, around 85% appearing once. This clonotype was obtained from a human patient who received a liver transplant. Some T cells may have originated in the graft donor. The sample in question was CD8+ T cells from blood, obtained 12 months after liver transplant. V is TRBV27 and J is TRBJ1-1, with TRBD1 as a possible D gene (6 bases). This CDR3 reads CASRQGLDTEAFF. The CDR3 DNA reads as TGTGCCAGCAGACAGGGTCTGGACACTGAAGCTTTCTTT.